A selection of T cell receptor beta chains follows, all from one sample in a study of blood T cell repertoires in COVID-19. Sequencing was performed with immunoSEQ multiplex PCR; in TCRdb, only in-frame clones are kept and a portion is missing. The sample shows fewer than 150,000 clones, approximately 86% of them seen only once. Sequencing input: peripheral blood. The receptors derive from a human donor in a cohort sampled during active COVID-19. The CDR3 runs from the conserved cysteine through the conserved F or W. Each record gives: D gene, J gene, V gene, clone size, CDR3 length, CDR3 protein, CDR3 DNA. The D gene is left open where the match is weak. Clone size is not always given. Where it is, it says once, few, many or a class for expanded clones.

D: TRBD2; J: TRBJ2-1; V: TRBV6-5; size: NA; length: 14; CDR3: CASVLAGAYNEQFF; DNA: TGTGCCAGCGTCCTAGCGGGAGCTTACAATGAGCAGTTCTTC
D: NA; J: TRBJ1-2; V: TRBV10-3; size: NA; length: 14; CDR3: CAIRTGTGDYGYTF; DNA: TGTGCCATCAGAACCGGGACGGGGGACTATGGCTACACCTTC
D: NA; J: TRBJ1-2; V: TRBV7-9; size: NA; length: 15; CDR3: CASSFSTDSHYGYTF; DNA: TGTGCCAGCAGCTTCTCAACCGACAGCCACTATGGCTACACCTTC
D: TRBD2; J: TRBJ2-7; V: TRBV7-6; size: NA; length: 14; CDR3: CASSLGGGGREQYF; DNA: TGTGCCAGCAGCTTAGGGGGGGGAGGGCGCGAGCAGTACTTC
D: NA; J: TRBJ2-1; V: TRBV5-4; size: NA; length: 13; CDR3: CASSAGGGNEQFF; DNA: TGTGCCAGCAGCGCAGGGGGAGGCAATGAGCAGTTCTTC
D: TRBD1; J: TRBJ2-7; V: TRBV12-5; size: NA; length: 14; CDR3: CASGLGQGAGEQYF; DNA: TGTGCTAGTGGTTTGGGCCAGGGGGCGGGTGAGCAGTACTTC
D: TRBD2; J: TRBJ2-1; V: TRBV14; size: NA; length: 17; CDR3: CASSQDPSGGPWNEQFF; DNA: TGTGCCAGCAGCCAAGATCCCTCGGGAGGGCCTTGGAATGAGCAGTTCTTC
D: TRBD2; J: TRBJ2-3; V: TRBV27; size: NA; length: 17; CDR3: CASSSPSSGGAYHTQYF; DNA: TGTGCCAGCAGTTCGCCGTCTAGCGGGGGGGCCTACCATACGCAGTATTTT
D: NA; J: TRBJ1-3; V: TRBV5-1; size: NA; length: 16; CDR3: CASSLGWGSSGNTIYF; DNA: TGCGCCAGCAGCTTGGGGTGGGGCAGCTCTGGAAACACCATATATTTT
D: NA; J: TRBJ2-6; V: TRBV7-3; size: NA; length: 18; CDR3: CASSPEGVSLTGANVLTF; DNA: TGTGCCAGCAGCCCAGAGGGCGTCAGTCTTACTGGGGCCAACGTCCTGACTTTC
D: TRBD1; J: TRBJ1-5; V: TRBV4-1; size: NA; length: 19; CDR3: CASSQEGLDREGINQPQHF; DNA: TGCGCCAGCAGCCAAGAGGGCTTGGACAGGGAGGGGATAAATCAGCCCCAGCATTTT
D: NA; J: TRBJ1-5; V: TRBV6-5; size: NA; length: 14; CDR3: CASSPRGGEQPQHF; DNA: TGTGCCAGCAGTCCTAGGGGGGGGGAACAGCCCCAGCATTTT
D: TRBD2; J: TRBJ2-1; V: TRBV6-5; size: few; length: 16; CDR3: CASSYRTSGSYNEQFF; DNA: TGTGCCAGCAGTTACAGGACTAGCGGGAGCTACAATGAGCAGTTCTTC
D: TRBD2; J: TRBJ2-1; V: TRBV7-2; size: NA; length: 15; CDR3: CASSLVETSGNEQFF; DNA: TGTGCCAGCAGCTTAGTAGAGACTAGCGGAAATGAGCAGTTCTTC
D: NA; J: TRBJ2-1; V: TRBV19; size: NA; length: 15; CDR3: CASSIGNLKASEQFF; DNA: TGTGCCAGTAGTATAGGAAACCTCAAGGCTAGTGAGCAGTTCTTC
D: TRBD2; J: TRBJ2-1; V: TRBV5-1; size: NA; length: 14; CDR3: CASTSSGGYNEQFF; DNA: TGCGCCAGCACCTCAAGCGGGGGGTACAATGAGCAGTTCTTC
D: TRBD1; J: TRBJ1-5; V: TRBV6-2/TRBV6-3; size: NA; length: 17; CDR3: CASSYGTGTGGNQPQHF; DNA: TGTGCCAGCAGTTACGGAACCGGGACAGGGGGCAATCAGCCCCAGCATTTT
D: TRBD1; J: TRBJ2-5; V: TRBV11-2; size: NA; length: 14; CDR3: CASSSYGQVETQYF; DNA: TGTGCCAGCAGCTCTTATGGACAGGTAGAGACCCAGTACTTC
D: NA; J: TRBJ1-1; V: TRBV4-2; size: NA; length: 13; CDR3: CASSPTGNTEAFF; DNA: TGTGCCAGCAGCCCTACAGGGAACACTGAAGCTTTCTTT
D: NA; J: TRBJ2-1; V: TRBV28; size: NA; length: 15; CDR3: CASSPQGHPYNEQFF; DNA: TGTGCCAGCAGTCCACAGGGTCACCCCTACAATGAGCAGTTCTTC